This entry features one T cell receptor beta chain sequence. CDR1 is KGHSH and CDR2 is LQKENI in the germline V gene. This CDR3 comprises 16 residues. V was trimmed by 0 bases and J by 0 bases, leaving 11 bases between them. The sample is drawn from a study of T cells in tuberculosis. Time point denoted: new active TB diagnosis, blood taken before or within 7 days of starting treatment. The assay was immunoSEQ multiplex PCR, and TCRdb's table has in-frame clones only and misses some. The data contain tens of thousands of clones, under 95% of them singletons. Sequenced here: PBMCs, sampled at tuberculosis diagnosis. The clonotype originates from an adult with tuberculosis. The chain couples TRBV18 to TRBJ1-1, with D unresolved. The CDR3 DNA sequence: TGTGCCAGCTCACCACCACCCGGCGGGATGAACACTGAAGCTTTCTTT. Protein: CASSPPPGGMNTEAFF.